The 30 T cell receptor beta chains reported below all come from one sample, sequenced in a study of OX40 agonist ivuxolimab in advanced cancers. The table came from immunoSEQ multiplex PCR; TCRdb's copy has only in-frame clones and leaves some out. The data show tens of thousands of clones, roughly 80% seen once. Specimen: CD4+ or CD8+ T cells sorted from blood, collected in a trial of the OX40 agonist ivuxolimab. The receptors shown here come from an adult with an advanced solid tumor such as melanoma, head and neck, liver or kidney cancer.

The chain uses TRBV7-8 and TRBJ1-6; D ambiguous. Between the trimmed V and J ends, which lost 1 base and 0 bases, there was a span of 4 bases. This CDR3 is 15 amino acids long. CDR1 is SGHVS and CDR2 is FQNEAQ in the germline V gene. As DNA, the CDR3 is TGTGCCAGCAGCTTAGGGAGCTCCTATAATTCACCCCTCCACTTT. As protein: CASSLGSSYNSPLHF.

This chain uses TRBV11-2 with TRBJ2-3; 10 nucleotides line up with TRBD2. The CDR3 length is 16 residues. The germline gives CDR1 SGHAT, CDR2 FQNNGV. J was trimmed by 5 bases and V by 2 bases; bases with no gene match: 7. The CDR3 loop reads CASSLRFASGGDTQYF. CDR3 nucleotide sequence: TGTGCCAGCAGCTTAAGGTTCGCTAGCGGGGGAGATACGCAGTATTTT.

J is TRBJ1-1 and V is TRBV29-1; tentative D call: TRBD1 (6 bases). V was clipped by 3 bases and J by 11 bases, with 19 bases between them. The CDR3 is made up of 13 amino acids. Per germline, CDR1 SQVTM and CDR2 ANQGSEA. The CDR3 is CSVEVSGGGLAFF. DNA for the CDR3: TGCAGCGTTGAGGTTTCGGGTGGGGGCTTGGCTTTCTTT.

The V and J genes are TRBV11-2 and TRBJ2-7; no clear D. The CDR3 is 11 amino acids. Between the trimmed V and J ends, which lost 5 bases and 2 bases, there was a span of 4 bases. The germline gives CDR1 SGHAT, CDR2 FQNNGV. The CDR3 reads CASSTTYEQYF. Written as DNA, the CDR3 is TGTGCCAGCAGCACCACCTACGAGCAGTACTTC.

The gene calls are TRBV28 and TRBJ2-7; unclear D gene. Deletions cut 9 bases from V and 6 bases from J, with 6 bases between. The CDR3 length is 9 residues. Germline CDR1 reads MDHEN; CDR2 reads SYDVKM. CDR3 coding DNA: TGTGCCAGTGGGGTCGAGCAGTACTTC. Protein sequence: CASGVEQYF.

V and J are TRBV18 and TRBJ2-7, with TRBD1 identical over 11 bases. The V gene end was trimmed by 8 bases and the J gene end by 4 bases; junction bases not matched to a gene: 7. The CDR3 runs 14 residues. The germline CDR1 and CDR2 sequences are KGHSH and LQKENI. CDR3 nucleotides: TGTGCCAGCAGCCCCGGGACAGGGGGTTACGAGCAGTACTTC. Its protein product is CASSPGTGGYEQYF.

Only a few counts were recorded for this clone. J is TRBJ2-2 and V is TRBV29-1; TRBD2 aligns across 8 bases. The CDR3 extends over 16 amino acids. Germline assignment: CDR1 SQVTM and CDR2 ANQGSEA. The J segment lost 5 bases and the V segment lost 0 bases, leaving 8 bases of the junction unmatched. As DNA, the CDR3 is TGCAGCGTTGAAGATCCGGGAGGGAGGGTAACCGGGGAGCTGTTTTTT. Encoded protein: CSVEDPGGRVTGELFF.

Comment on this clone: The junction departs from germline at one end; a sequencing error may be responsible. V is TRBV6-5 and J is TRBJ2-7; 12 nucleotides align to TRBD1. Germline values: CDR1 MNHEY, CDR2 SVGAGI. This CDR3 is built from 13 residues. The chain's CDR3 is CVSSGTGGGEQYF. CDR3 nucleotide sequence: TGTGTCAGCTCCGGGACAGGGGGCGGGGAGCAGTACTTC.

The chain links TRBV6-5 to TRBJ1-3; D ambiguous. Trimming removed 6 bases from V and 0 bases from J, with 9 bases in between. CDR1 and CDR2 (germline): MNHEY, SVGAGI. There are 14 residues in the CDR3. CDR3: CASREGASGNTIYF. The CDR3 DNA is TGTGCCAGCAGGGAGGGTGCCTCTGGAAACACCATATATTTT.

The CDR3 region is CASSLALSGYTF. CDR3 DNA sequence: TGTGCCAGCAGTTTAGCCCTGTCTGGCTACACCTTC. V usage is TRBV28 and J usage is TRBJ1-2; D call uncertain. Germline V gene lookup returns CDR1 MDHEN and CDR2 SYDVKM. This CDR3 region has 12 residues. Trimming removed 2 bases at V and 7 bases at J, with 8 bases between.

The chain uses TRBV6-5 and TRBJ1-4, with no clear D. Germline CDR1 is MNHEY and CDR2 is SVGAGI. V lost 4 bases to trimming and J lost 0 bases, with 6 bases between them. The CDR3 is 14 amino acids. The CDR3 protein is CASSWTATNEKLFF. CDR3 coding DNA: TGTGCCAGCAGTTGGACCGCAACTAATGAAAAACTGTTTTTT.

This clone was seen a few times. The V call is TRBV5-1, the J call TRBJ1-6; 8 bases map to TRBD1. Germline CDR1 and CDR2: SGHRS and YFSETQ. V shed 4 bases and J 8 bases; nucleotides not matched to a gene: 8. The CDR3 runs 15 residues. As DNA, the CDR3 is TGCGCCAGCAGCCTACGGACAGGGTTGCATTCACCCCTCCACTTT. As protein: CASSLRTGLHSPLHF.

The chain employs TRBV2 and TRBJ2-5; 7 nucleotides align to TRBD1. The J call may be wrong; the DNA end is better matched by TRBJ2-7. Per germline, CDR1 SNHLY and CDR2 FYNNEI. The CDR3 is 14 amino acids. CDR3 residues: CASSTGTVSYEQYF. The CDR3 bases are TGTGCCAGCAGTACCGGGACAGTTTCCTACGAGCAGTACTTC.

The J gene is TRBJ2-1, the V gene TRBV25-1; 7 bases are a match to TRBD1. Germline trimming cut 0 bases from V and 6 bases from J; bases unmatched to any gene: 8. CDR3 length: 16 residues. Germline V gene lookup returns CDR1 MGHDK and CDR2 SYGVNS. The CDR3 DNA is TGTGCCAGCAGTGAATATCGACAGGGCCCCAGCAATGAGCAGTTCTTC. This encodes CASSEYRQGPSNEQFF.

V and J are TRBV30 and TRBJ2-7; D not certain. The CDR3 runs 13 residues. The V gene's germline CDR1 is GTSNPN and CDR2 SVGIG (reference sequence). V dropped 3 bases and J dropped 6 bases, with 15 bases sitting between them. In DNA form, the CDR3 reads TGTGCCTGGAGACGGACCCGGTCGGGCGAGCAGTACTTC. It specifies CAWRRTRSGEQYF.

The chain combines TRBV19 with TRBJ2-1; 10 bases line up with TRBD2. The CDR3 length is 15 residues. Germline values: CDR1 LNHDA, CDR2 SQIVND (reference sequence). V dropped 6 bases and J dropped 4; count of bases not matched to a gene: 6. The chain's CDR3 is CASSPTSGEYNEQFF. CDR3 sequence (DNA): TGTGCCAGTAGCCCCACTAGCGGGGAATACAATGAGCAGTTCTTC.

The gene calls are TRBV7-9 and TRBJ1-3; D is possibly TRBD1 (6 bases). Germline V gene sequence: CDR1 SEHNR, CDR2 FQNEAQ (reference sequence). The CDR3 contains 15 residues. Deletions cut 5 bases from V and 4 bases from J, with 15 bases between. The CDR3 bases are TGTGCCAGCAGCCCCCCGGGGGCGGCAGGAAACACCATATATTTT. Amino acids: CASSPPGAAGNTIYF.

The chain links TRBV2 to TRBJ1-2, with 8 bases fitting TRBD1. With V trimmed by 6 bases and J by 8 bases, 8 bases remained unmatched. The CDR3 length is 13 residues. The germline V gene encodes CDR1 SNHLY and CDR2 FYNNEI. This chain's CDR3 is CASRSTGVKGYTF. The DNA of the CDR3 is TGTGCCAGCAGATCGACAGGGGTCAAAGGCTACACCTTC. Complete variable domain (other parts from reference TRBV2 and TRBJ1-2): EPEVTQTPSHQVTQMGQEVILRCVPISNHLYFYWYRQILGQKVEFLVSFYNNEISEKSEIFDDQFSVERPDGSNFTLKIRSTKLEDSAMYFCASRSTGVKGYTFGSGTRLTVV.

The CDR3 bases are TGTGCCAGCAGCTCAATAGCGGGGGGTGGTGAGCAGTTCTTC. Protein: CASSSIAGGGEQFF. J is TRBJ2-1 and V is TRBV7-3; TRBD2 matches 10 bases. Germline values: CDR1 SGHTA, CDR2 FQGTGA. The CDR3 is 14 residues long. V lost 4 bases to trimming and J lost 9 bases; unmatched junction nucleotides: 6. The full variable domain, with the rest looked up from reference TRBV7-3 and TRBJ2-1, is GAGVSQTPSNKVTEKGKYVELRCDPISGHTALYWYRQSLGQGPEFLIYFQGTGAADDSGLPNDRFFAVRPEGSVSTLKIQRTERGDSAVYLCASSSIAGGGEQFFGPGTRLTVL.

The CDR3 spells CASNLGARNEQFF. The CDR3 DNA is TGTGCCAGCAATCTGGGGGCCCGCAATGAGCAGTTCTTC. The chain couples TRBV9 to TRBJ2-1, with D possibly matching TRBD1 (6 bases). The CDR3 length is 13 residues. The ends were cut back, 6 bases at V and 6 bases at J, with 13 bases in the middle. Germline CDR1 and CDR2: SGDLS and YYNGEE. The entire variable domain, with the rest obtained from reference TRBV9 and TRBJ2-1, is as follows: DSGVTQTPKHLITATGQRVTLRCSPRSGDLSVYWYQQSLDQGLQFLIQYYNGEERAKGNILERFSAQQFPDLHSELNLSSLELGDSALYFCASNLGARNEQFFGPGTRLTVL.

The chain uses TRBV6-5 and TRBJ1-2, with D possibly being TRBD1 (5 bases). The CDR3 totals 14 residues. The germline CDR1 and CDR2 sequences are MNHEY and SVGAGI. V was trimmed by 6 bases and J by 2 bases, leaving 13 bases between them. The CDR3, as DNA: TGTGCCAGCAGAAAAGACGGACAAAACTATGGCTACACCTTC. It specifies CASRKDGQNYGYTF.

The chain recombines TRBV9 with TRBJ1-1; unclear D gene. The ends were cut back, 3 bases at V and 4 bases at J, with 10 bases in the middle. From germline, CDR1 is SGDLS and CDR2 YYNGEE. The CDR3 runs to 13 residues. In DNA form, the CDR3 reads TGTGCCAGCAGCGATGGACGGCCCACTGAAGCTTTCTTT. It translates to CASSDGRPTEAFF. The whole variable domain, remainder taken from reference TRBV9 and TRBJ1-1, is DSGVTQTPKHLITATGQRVTLRCSPRSGDLSVYWYQQSLDQGLQFLIQYYNGEERAKGNILERFSAQQFPDLHSELNLSSLELGDSALYFCASSDGRPTEAFFGQGTRLTVV.

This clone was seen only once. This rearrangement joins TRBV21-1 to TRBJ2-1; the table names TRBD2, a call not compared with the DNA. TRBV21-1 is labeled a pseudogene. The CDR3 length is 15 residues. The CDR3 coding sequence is TGTGCCAACAGCAAAGGACTAGCGGACTACAATGAGCAGTTCTTC. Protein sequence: CANSKGLADYNEQFF.

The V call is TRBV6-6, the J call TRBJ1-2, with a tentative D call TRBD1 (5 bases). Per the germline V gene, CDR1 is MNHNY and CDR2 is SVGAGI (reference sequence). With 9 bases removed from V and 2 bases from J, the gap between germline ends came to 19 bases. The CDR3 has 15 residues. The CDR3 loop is CASRDHLLRNYGYTF. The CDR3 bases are TGTGCCAGTCGGGACCACCTCCTCCGGAACTATGGCTACACCTTC.

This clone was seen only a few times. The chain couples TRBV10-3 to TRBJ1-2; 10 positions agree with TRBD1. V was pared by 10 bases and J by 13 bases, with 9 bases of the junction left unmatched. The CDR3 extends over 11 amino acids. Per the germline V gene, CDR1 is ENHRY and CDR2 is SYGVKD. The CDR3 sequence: CATHRTGGFTF. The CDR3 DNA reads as TGTGCCACCCATCGGACAGGGGGTTTCACCTTC.

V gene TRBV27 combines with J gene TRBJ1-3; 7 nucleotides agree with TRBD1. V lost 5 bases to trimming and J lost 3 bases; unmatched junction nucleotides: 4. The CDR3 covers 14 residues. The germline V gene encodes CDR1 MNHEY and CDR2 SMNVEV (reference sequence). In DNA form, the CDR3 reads TGTGCCAGCAGTCCGGACAGGCATGGAAACACCATATATTTT. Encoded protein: CASSPDRHGNTIYF.

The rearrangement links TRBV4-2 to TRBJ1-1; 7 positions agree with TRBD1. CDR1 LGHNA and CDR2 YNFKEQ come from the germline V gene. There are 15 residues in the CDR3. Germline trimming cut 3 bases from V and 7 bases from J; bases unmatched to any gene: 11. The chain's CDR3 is CASSHPGEGASEAFF. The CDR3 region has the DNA TGTGCCAGCAGCCACCCCGGGGAGGGGGCGAGTGAAGCTTTCTTT.

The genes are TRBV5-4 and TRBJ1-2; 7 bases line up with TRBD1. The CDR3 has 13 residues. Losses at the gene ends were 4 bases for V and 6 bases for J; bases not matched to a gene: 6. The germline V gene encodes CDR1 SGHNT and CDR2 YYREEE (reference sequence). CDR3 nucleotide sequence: TGTGCCAGCAGCATTGATAGGGGGCATGGCTACACCTTC. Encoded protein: CASSIDRGHGYTF.

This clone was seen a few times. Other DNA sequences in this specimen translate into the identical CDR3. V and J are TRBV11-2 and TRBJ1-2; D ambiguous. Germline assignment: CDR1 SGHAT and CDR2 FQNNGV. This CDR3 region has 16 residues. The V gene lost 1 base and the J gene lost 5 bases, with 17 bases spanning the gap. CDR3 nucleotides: TGTGCCAGCAGCTTAGGCGGGGTTCGAAAACCGTATGGCTACACCTTC. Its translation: CASSLGGVRKPYGYTF.

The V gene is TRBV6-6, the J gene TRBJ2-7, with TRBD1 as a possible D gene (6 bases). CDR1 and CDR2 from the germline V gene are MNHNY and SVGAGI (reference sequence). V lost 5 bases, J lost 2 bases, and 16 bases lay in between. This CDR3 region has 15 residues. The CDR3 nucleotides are TGTGCCAGCAGTCTAAAGGACAGCCCAACCTACGAGCAGTACTTC. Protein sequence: CASSLKDSPTYEQYF.